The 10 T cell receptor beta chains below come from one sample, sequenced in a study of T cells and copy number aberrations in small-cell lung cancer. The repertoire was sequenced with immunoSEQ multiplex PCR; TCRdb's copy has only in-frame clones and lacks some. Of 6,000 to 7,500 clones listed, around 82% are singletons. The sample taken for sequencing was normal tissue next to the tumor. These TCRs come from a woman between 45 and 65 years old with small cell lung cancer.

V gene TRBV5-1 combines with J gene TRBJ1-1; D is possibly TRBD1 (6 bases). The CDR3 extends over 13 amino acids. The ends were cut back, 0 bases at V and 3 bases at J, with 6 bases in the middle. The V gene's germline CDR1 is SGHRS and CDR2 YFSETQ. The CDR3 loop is CASSLGQDTEAFF. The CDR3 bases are TGCGCCAGCAGCTTGGGACAGGACACTGAAGCTTTCTTT.

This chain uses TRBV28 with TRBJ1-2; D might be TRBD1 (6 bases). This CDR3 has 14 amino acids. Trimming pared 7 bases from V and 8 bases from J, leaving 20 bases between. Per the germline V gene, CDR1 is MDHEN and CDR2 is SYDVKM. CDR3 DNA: TGTGCCAGCACTGCGCTTCCCGGGACATTGGGCTACACCTTC. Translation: CASTALPGTLGYTF.

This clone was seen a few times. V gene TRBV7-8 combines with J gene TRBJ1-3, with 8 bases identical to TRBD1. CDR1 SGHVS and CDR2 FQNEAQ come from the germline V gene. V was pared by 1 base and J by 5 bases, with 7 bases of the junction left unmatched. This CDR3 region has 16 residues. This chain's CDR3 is CASSLETGGGRNTIYF. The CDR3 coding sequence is TGTGCCAGCAGCTTAGAAACAGGGGGTGGAAGAAACACCATATATTTT. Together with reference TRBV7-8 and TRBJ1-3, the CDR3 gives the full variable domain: GAGVSQSPRYKVAKRGQDVALRCDPISGHVSLFWYQQALGQGPEFLTYFQNEAQLDKSGLPSDRFFAERPEGSVSTLKIQRTQQEDSAVYLCASSLETGGGRNTIYFGEGSWLTVV.

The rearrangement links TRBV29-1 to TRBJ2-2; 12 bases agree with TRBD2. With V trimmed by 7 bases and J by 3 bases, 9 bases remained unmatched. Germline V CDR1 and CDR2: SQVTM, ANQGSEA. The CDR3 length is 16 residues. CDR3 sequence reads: CSGRTSGNTYTGELFF. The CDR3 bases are TGCAGCGGGCGGACTAGCGGGAATACGTACACCGGGGAGCTGTTTTTT.

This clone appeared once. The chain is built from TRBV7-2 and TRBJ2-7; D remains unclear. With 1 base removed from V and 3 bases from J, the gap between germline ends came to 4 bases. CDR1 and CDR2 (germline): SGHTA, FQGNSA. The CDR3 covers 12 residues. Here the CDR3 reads CASSLDVYEQYF. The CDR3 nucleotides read TGTGCCAGCAGCTTAGATGTCTACGAGCAGTACTTC.

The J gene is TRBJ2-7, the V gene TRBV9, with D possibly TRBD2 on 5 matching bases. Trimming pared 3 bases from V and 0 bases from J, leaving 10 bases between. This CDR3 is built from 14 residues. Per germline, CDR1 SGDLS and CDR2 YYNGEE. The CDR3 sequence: CASSAGGTSYEQYF. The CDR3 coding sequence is TGTGCCAGCAGCGCCGGAGGTACCTCCTACGAGCAGTACTTC.

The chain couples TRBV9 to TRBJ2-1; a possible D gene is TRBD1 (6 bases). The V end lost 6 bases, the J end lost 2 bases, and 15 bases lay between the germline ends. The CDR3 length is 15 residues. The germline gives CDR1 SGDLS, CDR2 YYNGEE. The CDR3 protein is CASTHQGNAYNEQFF. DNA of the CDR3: TGTGCCAGCACCCATCAGGGGAACGCCTACAATGAGCAGTTCTTC.

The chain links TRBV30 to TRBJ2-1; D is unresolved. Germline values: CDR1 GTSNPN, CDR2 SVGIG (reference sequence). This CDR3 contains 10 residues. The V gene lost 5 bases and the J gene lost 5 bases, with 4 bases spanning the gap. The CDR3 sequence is CAWGNNEQFF. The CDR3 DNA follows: TGTGCCTGGGGGAACAATGAGCAGTTCTTC. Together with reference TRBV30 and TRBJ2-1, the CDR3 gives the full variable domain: SQTIHQWPATLVQPVGSPLSLECTVEGTSNPNLYWYRQAAGRGLQLLFYSVGIGQISSEVPQNLSASRPQDRQFILSSKKLLLSDSGFYLCAWGNNEQFFGPGTRLTVL.

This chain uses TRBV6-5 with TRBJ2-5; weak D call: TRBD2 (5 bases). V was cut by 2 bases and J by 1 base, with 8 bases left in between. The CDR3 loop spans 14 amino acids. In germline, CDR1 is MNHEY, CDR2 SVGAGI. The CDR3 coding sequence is TGTGCCAGCAGTTACCGTGGGAGCCAAGAGACCCAGTACTTC. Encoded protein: CASSYRGSQETQYF.

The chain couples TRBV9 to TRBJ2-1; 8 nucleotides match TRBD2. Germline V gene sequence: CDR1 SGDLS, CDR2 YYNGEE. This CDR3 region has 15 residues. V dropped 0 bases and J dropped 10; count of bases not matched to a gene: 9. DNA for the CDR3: TGTGCCAGCAGCGTAGAAGGTCGGGAGGGACGGGAGCAGTTCTTC. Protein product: CASSVEGREGREQFF. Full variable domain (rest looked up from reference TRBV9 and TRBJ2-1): DSGVTQTPKHLITATGQRVTLRCSPRSGDLSVYWYQQSLDQGLQFLIQYYNGEERAKGNILERFSAQQFPDLHSELNLSSLELGDSALYFCASSVEGREGREQFFGPGTRLTVL.